This section outlines one T cell receptor (beta chain) sequence together with its context. In the original analysis: The assay estimated nucleated cells by amplifying reference gene primers. Using immunoSEQ multiplex PCR, the repertoire was profiled, and TCRdb retains in-frame clones only, with some absent. That table gives V, J and clone size, and the DNA gave D and trimming. The table records around 150,000 clones, around 90% of them present only once. This record comes from a study of blood T cell repertoires in COVID-19. The wider study: There were acute and convalescent COVID-19 samples, and they came from the United States, Italy and Spain. PBMCs, B-cell-depleted T cells, or T cells were the source of the cDNA or gDNA that made up the material.

The TCR comes from a human donor in a cohort sampled during active COVID-19. The source material was peripheral blood.

The chain's CDR3 is CASGFSGSLGAGEQFF. CDR3 DNA: TGTGCTAGTGGTTTCAGCGGGAGTTTGGGGGCTGGTGAGCAGTTCTTC. The V gene is TRBV12-5, the J gene TRBJ2-1; TRBD2 agrees at 8 bases. This CDR3 region has 16 residues. Trimming at V came to 3 bases and at J to 9 bases, leaving 13 bases not matched to a gene. Germline CDR1 reads LGHNT; CDR2 reads FRNRAP.